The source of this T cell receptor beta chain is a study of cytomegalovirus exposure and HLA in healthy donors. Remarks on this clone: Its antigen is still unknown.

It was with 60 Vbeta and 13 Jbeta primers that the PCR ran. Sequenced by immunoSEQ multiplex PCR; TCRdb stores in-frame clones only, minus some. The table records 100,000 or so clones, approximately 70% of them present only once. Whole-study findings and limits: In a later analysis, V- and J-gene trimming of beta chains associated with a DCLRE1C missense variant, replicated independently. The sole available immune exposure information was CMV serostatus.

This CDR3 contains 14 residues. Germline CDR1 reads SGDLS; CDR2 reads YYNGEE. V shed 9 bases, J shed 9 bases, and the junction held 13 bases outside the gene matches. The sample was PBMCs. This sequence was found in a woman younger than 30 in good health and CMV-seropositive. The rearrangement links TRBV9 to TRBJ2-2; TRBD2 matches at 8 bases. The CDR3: CATSTGLVNRELFF. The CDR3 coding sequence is TGTGCCACCTCAACGGGACTAGTAAACCGGGAGCTGTTTTTT.